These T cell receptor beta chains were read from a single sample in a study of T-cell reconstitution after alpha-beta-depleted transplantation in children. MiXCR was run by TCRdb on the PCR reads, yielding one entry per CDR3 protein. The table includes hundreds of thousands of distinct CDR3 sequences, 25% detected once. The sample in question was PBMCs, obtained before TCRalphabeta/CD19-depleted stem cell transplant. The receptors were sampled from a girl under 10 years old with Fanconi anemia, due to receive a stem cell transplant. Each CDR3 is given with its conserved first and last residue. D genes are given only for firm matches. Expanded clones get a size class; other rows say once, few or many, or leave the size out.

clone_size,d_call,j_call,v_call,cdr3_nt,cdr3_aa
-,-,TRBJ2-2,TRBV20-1,TGCAGGGCTAGTCGGCCGGGACCCGGGACGAACACCGGGGAGCTGTTTTTT,CRASRPGPGTNTGELFF
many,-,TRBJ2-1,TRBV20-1,TGCAGTGCTAGGACGGGGGTAGCGTCGCATGAGCAGTTCTTC,CSARTGVASHEQFF
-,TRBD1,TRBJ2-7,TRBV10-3,TGTGCCATCGGGACAGCCGATACCTACGAGCAGTACTTC,CAIGTADTYEQYF
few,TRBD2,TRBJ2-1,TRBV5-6,TGTGCCAGCAGCTTAAGGTTACCGGGACTAGCGGGTCGTAGGTCCTACAATGAGCAGTTCTTC,CASSLRLPGLAGRRSYNEQFF
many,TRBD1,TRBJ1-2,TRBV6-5,TGTGCCAGCAGTTGGGGGACAGGGCCATACTATGGCTACACCTTC,CASSWGTGPYYGYTF
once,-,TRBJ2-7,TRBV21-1,TGTGCCAGCTCCCGGGGAGAGCGGGATCGCTACGAGCGGTACTTC,CASSRGERDRYERYF
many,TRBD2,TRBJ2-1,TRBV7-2,TGTGCCAGCAGCTCGACTAGCCCCGAGCAGTTCTTC,CASSSTSPEQFF
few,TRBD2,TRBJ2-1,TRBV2,TGTGCCAGCAGTGACAAGCGGGGTTACAATGAGCAGTTCTTC,CASSDKRGYNEQFF
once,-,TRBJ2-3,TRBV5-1,TGCGCCAGCAGCTTGGGGTCCACTAGCACAGATACGCAGTATTTT,CASSLGSTSTDTQYF
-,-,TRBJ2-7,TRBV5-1,TGCGCCAGCAGCTCGGGACTCCTCTACGAGCAGTACTTC,CASSSGLLYEQYF